These 27 T cell receptor beta chains originate from one sample sequenced in a study of shared clonotypes between healthy human individuals. Assay: immunoSEQ multiplex PCR; the TCRdb copy retains only in-frame clones and omits some. The repertoire has approximately 810,000 clones, about 92% of them found once; the top ten carry 24%. As defined, naive CD8 cells were CD45RO-negative and positively selected for CCR7, with terminally differentiated effector memory CD45RA+ cells excluded. Sequenced input: naive CD8+ T cells sorted from blood. The receptors originated from a man aged 30 to 45 in good health.

The rearrangement joins TRBV2 to TRBJ2-3; either TRBD1 or TRBD2 may supply D (5 bases each). The V and J ends lost 3 bases and 2 bases respectively, with 9 bases between them. Germline-derived CDR1 and CDR2 are SNHLY and FYNNEI. The CDR3 consists of 14 residues. The CDR3 loop is CASSDQGDTDTQYF. For the CDR3, the DNA is TGTGCCAGCAGTGACCAGGGAGACACAGATACGCAGTATTTT.

CDR3 in DNA: TGTGCCAGCATCCGCGGGACTAGCGGGACCGATGAGCAGTTCTTC. It translates to CASIRGTSGTDEQFF. The chain uses TRBV7-9 and TRBJ2-1; 13 positions match TRBD2. Germline-derived CDR1 and CDR2 are SEHNR and FQNEAQ (reference sequence). V shed 7 bases and J 8 bases; nucleotides not matched to a gene: 8. The CDR3 consists of 15 residues.

J is TRBJ2-5 and V is TRBV15, with TRBD2 as a possible D gene (5 bases). Germline-derived CDR1 and CDR2 are LNHNV and YYDKDF (reference sequence). The CDR3 is made up of 15 amino acids. V shed 4 bases and J shed 5 bases, with 17 bases lying between them. The DNA for the CDR3 is TGTGCCACCAGCAAGGGAGCCTCCTCTCCCGAGACCCAGTACTTC. This encodes CATSKGASSPETQYF.

The CDR3 DNA follows: TGTGCCAGCAGGGCCGGAGGGCTGGGCACTGAAGCTTTCTTT. Residues: CASRAGGLGTEAFF. The chain carries TRBV13 and TRBJ1-1; D unclear. Trimming removed 6 bases from V and 4 bases from J, with 15 bases in between. Looked up from germline, CDR1 is PRHDT and CDR2 is FYEKMQ (reference sequence). The CDR3 sequence is 14 residues long.

This chain links TRBV25-1 with TRBJ2-3; the match to TRBD1 covers 7 bases. The germline CDR1 and CDR2 sequences are MGHDK and SYGVNS. This CDR3 is 14 amino acids long. The V and J ends lost 5 bases and 6 bases, in that order; junction bases with no gene match: 8. The CDR3 region is CASSSTSRGDTQYF. The CDR3 nucleotides are TGTGCCAGCAGTAGTACGTCCAGGGGGGATACGCAGTATTTT.

The sample holds a few counts of this clone. The sample contains more than one DNA sequence encoding this CDR3. The rearrangement uses TRBV19 and TRBJ1-5; 8 bases are a match to TRBD1. V gave up 3 bases and J gave up 4 bases; unmatched junction bases: 5. This CDR3 region has 15 residues. Per germline, CDR1 LNHDA and CDR2 SQIVND (reference sequence). CDR3 coding DNA: TGTGCCAGTAGTATTGGACAGGGAGGAAATCAGCCCCAGCATTTT. It translates to CASSIGQGGNQPQHF.

This sequence joins TRBV25-1 and TRBJ2-5; D perhaps matches TRBD2 (6 bases). The germline gives CDR1 MGHDK, CDR2 SYGVNS. V was trimmed by 3 bases and J by 2 bases, leaving 10 bases between them. CDR3 length: 14 amino acids. Here the CDR3 DNA reads TGTGCCAGCAGTGAGGCGGGGCTACAAGAGACCCAGTACTTC. Its protein is CASSEAGLQETQYF.

V is TRBV28 and J is TRBJ2-7; either TRBD1 or TRBD2 may supply D (5 bases each). The V end was cut by 4 bases, the J end by 2 bases, with 12 bases between. Germline lookup yields CDR1 MDHEN and CDR2 SYDVKM. CDR3 length: 14 amino acids. CDR3 coding DNA: TGTGCCAGCAGTTCAGGGATCGGGACCTACGAGCAGTACTTC. Its translation is CASSSGIGTYEQYF.

The chain links TRBV9 to TRBJ2-1, with a possible D match to TRBD2 (5 bases). The CDR3 loop spans 15 amino acids. V was pared by 0 bases and J by 5 bases, with 12 bases between. Germline V gene sequence: CDR1 SGDLS, CDR2 YYNGEE. The CDR3 loop reads CASSVGGSPNNEQFF. Here the CDR3 DNA reads TGTGCCAGCAGCGTAGGCGGGTCCCCTAACAATGAGCAGTTCTTC.

V gene TRBV10-2 combines with J gene TRBJ2-7; D is perhaps TRBD1 or TRBD2 (5 bases each). Germline CDR1 WSHSY, CDR2 SAAADI. The V end lost 0 bases, the J end lost 3 bases, and 12 bases lay between the germline ends. The CDR3 is 15 amino acids. CDR3 bases: TGCGCCAGCAGTGAGTCGTTTTCAGGGAGCTACGAGCAGTACTTC. This codes for CASSESFSGSYEQYF.

The V call is TRBV30, the J call TRBJ2-5; the D gene is possibly TRBD1 (6 bases). The V and J ends lost 0 bases and 4 bases respectively, with 12 bases between them. This CDR3 comprises 14 residues. Germline V gene sequence: CDR1 GTSNPN, CDR2 SVGIG (reference sequence). CDR3 region: CAWSVGDIGETQYF. Here the CDR3 DNA reads TGTGCCTGGAGTGTAGGGGACATCGGAGAGACCCAGTACTTC.

The V call is TRBV11-2, the J call TRBJ2-7, with D possibly being TRBD1 (6 bases). The CDR3 consists of 14 residues. CDR1 and CDR2 (germline): SGHAT, FQNNGV. Trimming pared 0 bases from V and 1 base from J, leaving 7 bases between. The CDR3 protein is CASSLEQGSYEQYF. The CDR3 coding sequence is TGTGCCAGCAGCTTAGAACAGGGTTCCTACGAGCAGTACTTC.

The V gene is TRBV7-9, the J gene TRBJ2-2; possibly TRBD1 for D (6 bases). Trimming pared 3 bases from V and 3 bases from J, leaving 8 bases between. Looked up from germline, CDR1 is SEHNR and CDR2 is FQNEAQ (reference sequence). The CDR3 covers 14 residues. The CDR3 sequence is CASSFNRDTGELFF. The CDR3 bases are TGTGCCAGCAGCTTCAACAGGGACACCGGGGAGCTGTTTTTT.

CDR3 loop: CASSLRYIAGDLTDTQYF. CDR3 in DNA: TGTGCCAGCAGTCTACGATACATAGCGGGAGATCTAACAGATACGCAGTATTTT. V gene TRBV28 combines with J gene TRBJ2-3; the match to TRBD2 covers 9 bases. The ends lost 5 bases at V and 3 bases at J; junction bases unmatched: 15. This CDR3 has 18 amino acids. The germline V gene has CDR1 MDHEN and CDR2 SYDVKM.

The V and J genes are TRBV4-1 and TRBJ2-1, with 14 bases aligning to TRBD2. CDR1 MGHRA and CDR2 YSYEKL come from the germline V gene. This CDR3 region has 15 residues. Trimming removed 4 bases from V and 9 bases from J; junction bases left unmatched: 5. CDR3 DNA: TGCGCCAGCAGCCCCGGACTAGCGGGAGGTGTTGAGCAGTTCTTC. Its translation is CASSPGLAGGVEQFF.

The chain couples TRBV11-2 to TRBJ2-3; TRBD1 agrees at 7 bases. Germline CDR1 reads SGHAT; CDR2 reads FQNNGV. V lost 5 bases and J lost 4; bases outside the gene matches: 3. The CDR3 extends over 13 amino acids. CDR3 DNA: TGTGCCAGCAGCCCTGGGACAGCAGATACGCAGTATTTT. Translation gives CASSPGTADTQYF. The whole variable domain, filled in from reference TRBV11-2 and TRBJ2-3, reads EAGVAQSPRYKIIEKRQSVAFWCNPISGHATLYWYQQILGQGPKLLIQFQNNGVVDDSQLPKDRFSAERLKGVDSTLKIQPAKLEDSAVYLCASSPGTADTQYFGPGTRLTVL.

The V and J genes are TRBV10-2 and TRBJ2-2; tentatively, D is TRBD2 (5 bases). This CDR3 region has 12 residues. Germline loops: CDR1 WSHSY, CDR2 SAAADI. V dropped 7 bases and J dropped 7 bases, with 10 bases sitting between them. Here the CDR3 reads CASMLGGGELFF. CDR3 nucleotides: TGCGCCAGCATGCTTGGAGGCGGGGAGCTGTTTTTT.

This chain joins TRBV29-1 and TRBJ2-1; D is uncertain. From germline, CDR1 is SQVTM and CDR2 ANQGSEA. The CDR3 is made up of 11 amino acids. Trimming cost V 8 bases and J 7 bases, with 12 bases left between them. The CDR3 region is CSSLGWNEQFF. The CDR3 DNA reads as TGCAGCTCCCTGGGTTGGAATGAGCAGTTCTTC.

This clone was found once. This chain connects TRBV4-1 to TRBJ2-3; no definite D call. V was clipped by 0 bases and J by 3 bases, with 10 bases between them. The CDR3 covers 15 residues. Germline CDR1 MGHRA, CDR2 YSYEKL. CDR3 bases: TGCGCCAGCAGCCAAGAAGGGCTCATTACAGATACGCAGTATTTT. Its translation: CASSQEGLITDTQYF.

The V gene is TRBV9, the J gene TRBJ1-1; the D is unclear. The CDR3 contains 15 residues. Germline V gene lookup returns CDR1 SGDLS and CDR2 YYNGEE. V was trimmed by 3 bases and J by 1 base, leaving 13 bases between them. In DNA form, the CDR3 reads TGTGCCAGCAGCGGGGCGGGAGGGCCGAACACTGAAGCTTTCTTT. This codes for CASSGAGGPNTEAFF.

This chain uses TRBV9 with TRBJ2-2; tentative D call: TRBD1 (5 bases). V lost 7 bases to trimming and J lost 3 bases, with 10 bases between them. CDR1 is SGDLS, CDR2 YYNGEE, per germline. The CDR3 covers 13 residues. The CDR3 region has the DNA TGTGCCAGCGGGGCTCCGTACACCGGGGAGCTGTTTTTT. Its translation is CASGAPYTGELFF.

This chain uses TRBV30 with TRBJ1-2; tentative D call: TRBD1 (6 bases). Germline V gene sequence: CDR1 GTSNPN, CDR2 SVGIG (reference sequence). V was pared by 6 bases and J by 4 bases, with 9 bases between. The CDR3 has 11 amino acids. CDR3 sequence (DNA): TGTGCCTGTGGACAGACCTATGGCTACACCTTC. The encoded protein is CACGQTYGYTF.

The chain joins TRBV18 to TRBJ2-3; TRBD1 agrees at 7 bases. The trim removed 6 bases at V and 2 bases at J, leaving 8 bases unmatched. Germline lookup yields CDR1 KGHSH and CDR2 LQKENI. This CDR3 spans 15 amino acids. The CDR3 region is CASSRDSISTDTQYF. DNA of the CDR3: TGTGCCAGCTCCCGGGACAGCATTTCCACAGATACGCAGTATTTT.

This clone has a handful of counts. This same CDR3 is encoded by further DNA sequences in the sample. J is TRBJ1-2 and V is TRBV19; D is uncertain. V was shortened by 6 bases and J by 3 bases, with 5 bases between the two germline ends. CDR1 and CDR2 (germline): LNHDA, SQIVND (reference sequence). The CDR3 runs to 11 residues. CDR3 sequence (DNA): TGTGCCAGTAGCATCCACTATGGCTACACCTTC. This translates into CASSIHYGYTF.

This rearrangement joins TRBV11-2 to TRBJ2-3; 9 nucleotides line up with TRBD1. V shed 2 bases, J shed 2 bases, and the junction held 8 bases outside the gene matches. This CDR3 has 17 residues. Germline CDR1 reads SGHAT; CDR2 reads FQNNGV. The CDR3 region is CASSLRSGTGNTDTQYF. The CDR3 DNA sequence: TGTGCCAGCAGCTTACGTTCCGGGACAGGGAACACAGATACGCAGTATTTT.

The V gene is TRBV2, the J gene TRBJ2-7, with TRBD1 identical over 8 bases. The CDR3 covers 11 residues. The trim removed 7 bases at V and 7 bases at J, leaving 3 bases unmatched. The germline CDR1 and CDR2 sequences are SNHLY and FYNNEI. The CDR3 DNA follows: TGTGCCAGCATCAGGGGGCAAGAGCAGTACTTC. Its translation is CASIRGQEQYF. Complete variable domain (other parts from reference TRBV2 and TRBJ2-7): EPEVTQTPSHQVTQMGQEVILRCVPISNHLYFYWYRQILGQKVEFLVSFYNNEISEKSEIFDDQFSVERPDGSNFTLKIRSTKLEDSAMYFCASIRGQEQYFGPGTRLTVT.

The chain employs TRBV28 and TRBJ1-2, with a tentative D call TRBD1 (5 bases). Germline lookup yields CDR1 MDHEN and CDR2 SYDVKM. The CDR3 extends over 16 amino acids. V was cut by 8 bases and J by 2 bases, with 21 bases left in between. The DNA for the CDR3 is TGTGCCAGCCGGCCGGTGGGGGAAAACCACAACTATGGCTACACCTTC. Encoded protein: CASRPVGENHNYGYTF.